This T cell receptor beta chain originates from a study of CD8+CD57+ T cells in acquired aplastic anemia. Overall study: DNA recovered from sorted CD4+ and CD8+ cells had a mean of around 3.3 ug.

J gave up 8 bases and V 6 bases, and 4 bases lay outside the gene matches. Looked up from germline, CDR1 is SNHLY and CDR2 is FYNNEI. The CDR3 totals 13 residues. Profiling of TCR beta VDJ combinations and CDR3 sequences used genomic DNA as template. From the reads, TCRdb called clonotypes with MiXCR, one entry per CDR3 protein. This sample has over 150,000 distinct CDR3 sequences, with 70% to 80% found just once. Findings and limits, study-wide: Overlap between patients and controls comprised 25 to 30 CD8+ CDR3 sequences. CD8+ Simpson's diversity showed no significant patient-control difference.

On this clonotype itself: Antigen: not known.

Patients selected for sequencing had displayed CD8+CD57+ cell expansion by flow cytometry. With no exception, the patients had severe acquired aplastic anemia. The clonotype comes from a human donor with aplastic anemia. The sequencing sample was made of sorted CD4+, CD8+, or CD8+CD57+ T cells (not recorded which) from PBMCs. The chain carries TRBV2 and TRBJ2-1; 10 bases match TRBD2. CDR3 loop: CASRSLAGDEQFF. The CDR3 region has the DNA TGTGCCAGCAGAAGTCTAGCGGGAGATGAGCAGTTCTTC. Based on the CDR3 plus reference TRBV2 and TRBJ2-1, the full variable domain is EPEVTQTPSHQVTQMGQEVILRCVPISNHLYFYWYRQILGQKVEFLVSFYNNEISEKSEIFDDQFSVERPDGSNFTLKIRSTKLEDSAMYFCASRSLAGDEQFFGPGTRLTVL.